Below, 15 T cell receptor beta chains from the same sample are listed, as sequenced in a study of blood T cells in healthy people across ages (dated by TCRdb to the mid-2010s). Libraries were built with 5' RACE. Sequencing took place on an Illumina HiSeq 2500. A second PCR of about 6 to 11 cycles was performed with a sample-barcoded 5' primer and a J-beta primer mix. TCRdb trimmed public reads at Q25 via fastp, called clones via MiXCR and kept in-frame beta chains. Every distinct CDR3 protein forms one entry, paired with its most common genes and DNA. Across this sample there are almost 550,000 distinct CDR3 sequences, with about 24% seen only once. The top ten clonotypes cover roughly 9.4% of the sample. This sample also belongs to another study, concerning T cells of mothers and their children.

The sequenced sample consisted of blood. The receptors shown here come from a boy aged 5-17 years in good health.

The DNA for the CDR3 is TGTGCCAGCAGTGAAGGGACAGCAGGCTACACCTTC. Residues: CASSEGTAGYTF. The chain combines TRBV6-1 with TRBJ1-2; tentatively, D is TRBD1 (6 bases). V lost 1 base and J lost 8, with 8 bases in between. The CDR3 is 12 amino acids. The germline gives CDR1 MNHNS, CDR2 SASEGT.

The chain uses TRBV29-1 and TRBJ1-1, with a weak D call TRBD1 (5 bases). CDR1 is SQVTM, CDR2 ANQGSEA, per germline. The V gene lost 6 bases and the J gene lost 2 bases, with 16 bases spanning the gap. The CDR3 runs 14 residues. The CDR3 bases are TGCAGCGTGGGGGACGGAGCCCTAAACACTGAAGCTTTCTTT. Protein sequence: CSVGDGALNTEAFF.

The chain uses TRBV29-1 and TRBJ2-1, with D maybe TRBD1 (5 bases). The DNA end lines up better with TRBJ2-7; the J call may be wrong. Germline V gene lookup returns CDR1 SQVTM and CDR2 ANQGSEA. The CDR3 sequence is 12 residues long. The CDR3 here is CSVPTGVGEQYF. DNA of the CDR3: TGCAGCGTTCCTACAGGTGTAGGGGAGCAGTACTTC.

This clonotype was recorded a few times. This chain links TRBV29-1 with TRBJ2-7; D is possibly TRBD1 (5 bases). Germline CDR1 is SQVTM and CDR2 is ANQGSEA. The germline V and J ends were trimmed by 1 base and 4 bases, with 8 bases remaining between them. This CDR3 is 12 amino acids long. The CDR3: CSVEGQFYEQYF. Here the CDR3 DNA reads TGCAGCGTTGAAGGACAGTTTTACGAGCAGTACTTC.

V usage is TRBV7-2 and J usage is TRBJ2-2; no clear D gene. Deletions cut 4 bases from V and 3 bases from J, with 15 bases between. The germline gives CDR1 SGHTA, CDR2 FQGNSA. The CDR3 consists of 16 residues. The CDR3 loop reads CASSSLRRSYTGELFF. The CDR3, as DNA: TGTGCCAGCAGCTCACTCCGAAGAAGCTACACCGGGGAGCTGTTTTTT. Complete variable domain (other parts from reference TRBV7-2 and TRBJ2-2): GAGVSQSPSNKVTEKGKDVELRCDPISGHTALYWYRQSLGQGLEFLIYFQGNSAPDKSGLPSDRFSAERTGGSVSTLTIQRTQQEDSAVYLCASSSLRRSYTGELFFGEGSRLTVL.

This clonotype was seen a few times. The chain links TRBV5-1 to TRBJ2-1; 7 bases fit TRBD1. V shed 5 bases, J shed 1 base, and the junction held 3 bases outside the gene matches. Per the germline V gene, CDR1 is SGHRS and CDR2 is YFSETQ. The CDR3 extends over 14 amino acids. This CDR3 reads CASSWGQSYNEQFF. The CDR3 bases are TGCGCCAGCAGTTGGGGACAGTCCTACAATGAGCAGTTCTTC.

This clonotype turned up a few times. The CDR3 coding sequence is TGTGCCTCGCAGCGGGGGGGCCGGTACGAGCAGTACTTC. Its translation is CASQRGGRYEQYF. This sequence joins TRBV6-5 and TRBJ2-7; 10 bases line up with TRBD2. Germline CDR1 and CDR2: MNHEY and SVGAGI. The V segment lost 11 bases and the J segment 4 bases; nucleotides outside the gene matches: 8. The CDR3 runs 13 residues.

The chain joins TRBV9 to TRBJ2-7; D not certain. This CDR3 contains 13 residues. The V end lost 4 bases, the J end lost 3 bases, and 11 bases lay between the germline ends. CDR1 and CDR2 (germline): SGDLS, YYNGEE. The CDR3 sequence: CASSPRQDYEQYF. In nucleotides, the CDR3 is TGTGCCAGCAGCCCGCGTCAGGACTACGAGCAGTACTTC.

The chain uses TRBV6-5 and TRBJ1-1; D is unresolved. CDR1 is MNHEY, CDR2 SVGAGI, per germline. Trimming took off 2 bases at V and 0 bases at J, with 7 bases between the two ends. The CDR3 covers 14 residues. CDR3 protein: CASSYRNMNTEAFF. CDR3 sequence (DNA): TGTGCCAGCAGTTACAGGAACATGAACACTGAAGCTTTCTTT.

This sequence joins TRBV12-3 or TRBV12-4 and TRBJ2-3; D possibly uses TRBD1 or TRBD2 (5 bases each). V lost 5 bases to trimming and J lost 0 bases, with 12 bases between them. The CDR3 is 15 residues long. CDR3 nucleotide sequence: TGTGCCAGCAGTGGGGACGTTTCTAGCACAGATACGCAGTATTTT. The encoded protein is CASSGDVSSTDTQYF.

V is TRBV28 and J is TRBJ2-5; D tentatively fits TRBD1 or TRBD2 (5 bases each). The CDR3 contains 18 residues. Looked up from germline, CDR1 is MDHEN and CDR2 is SYDVKM. V was shortened by 6 bases and J by 2 bases, with 25 bases between the two germline ends. For the CDR3, the DNA is TGTGCCAGCAGCCTAGGCCACCCGGGGCCCGCGATTCAAGAGACCCAGTACTTC. It yields the protein CASSLGHPGPAIQETQYF.

This clonotype has only a few counts. V usage is TRBV20-1 and J usage is TRBJ2-5; D tentatively reads TRBD1 or TRBD2 (5 bases each). V was pared by 2 bases and J by 3 bases, with 13 bases between. This CDR3 contains 14 residues. Germline CDR1 and CDR2: DFQATT and SNEGSKA (reference sequence). CDR3 loop: CSARYGLGEETQYF. In DNA form, the CDR3 reads TGCAGTGCTAGATACGGTCTGGGGGAAGAGACCCAGTACTTC.

This clonotype was seen a few times. This sequence joins TRBV6-2 or TRBV6-3 and TRBJ1-5, with TRBD1 matching over 8 bases. Germline V CDR1 and CDR2: MNHEY, SVGEGT. V trimming: 7 bases; J trimming: 5 bases; junction bases outside the gene matches: 13. The CDR3 extends over 16 amino acids. CDR3 amino acids: CASTLGTGVVDQPQHF. In DNA, the CDR3 is TGTGCCAGCACCCTAGGGACAGGCGTAGTGGATCAGCCCCAGCATTTT.

This clonotype was found many times. The J gene is TRBJ1-1, the V gene TRBV27, with 11 nucleotides matching TRBD1. The germline V gene has CDR1 MNHEY and CDR2 SMNVEV (reference sequence). J was trimmed by 1 base and V by 5 bases; bases with no gene match: 6. This CDR3 region has 16 residues. CDR3 in amino acids: CASSPGQGGSNTEAFF. CDR3 nucleotides: TGTGCCAGCAGTCCGGGACAGGGGGGCTCGAACACTGAAGCTTTCTTT.

This clonotype occurred once. The V call is TRBV7-9, the J call TRBJ1-2; D unclear. CDR1 SEHNR and CDR2 FQNEAQ come from the germline V gene (reference sequence). V lost 5 bases and J 5 bases, leaving 21 bases between the germline ends. CDR3 length: 16 residues. CDR3 in DNA: TGTGCCAGCAGCCAAGAGCGGGTTGGCGGTGGATATGGCTACACCTTC. Residues: CASSQERVGGGYGYTF.